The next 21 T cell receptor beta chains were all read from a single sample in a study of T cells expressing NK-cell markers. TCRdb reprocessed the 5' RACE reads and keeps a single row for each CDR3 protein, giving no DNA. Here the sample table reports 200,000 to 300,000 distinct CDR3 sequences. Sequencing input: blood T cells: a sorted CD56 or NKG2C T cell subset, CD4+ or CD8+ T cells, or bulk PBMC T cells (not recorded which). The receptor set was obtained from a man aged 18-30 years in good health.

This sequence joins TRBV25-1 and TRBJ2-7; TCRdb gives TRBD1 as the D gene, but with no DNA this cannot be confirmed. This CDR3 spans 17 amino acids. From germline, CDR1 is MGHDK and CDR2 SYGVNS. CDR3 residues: CASSPLAGTGGEYEQYF.

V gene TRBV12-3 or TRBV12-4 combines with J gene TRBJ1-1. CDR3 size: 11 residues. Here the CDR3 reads CASSLGPEAFF.

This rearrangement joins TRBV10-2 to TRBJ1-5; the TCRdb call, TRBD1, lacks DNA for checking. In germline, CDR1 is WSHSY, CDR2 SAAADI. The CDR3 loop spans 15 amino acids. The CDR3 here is CASSPLTGKIQPQHF.

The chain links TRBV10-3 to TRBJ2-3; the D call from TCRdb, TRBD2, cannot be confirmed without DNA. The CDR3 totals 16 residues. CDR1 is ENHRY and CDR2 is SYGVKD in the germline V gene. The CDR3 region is CAISGGSGKFSDTQYF.

Here the CDR3 reads CREGTSATDTQYF. The chain links TRBV20-1 to TRBJ2-3; TCRdb designates TRBD2, a call that cannot be tested without DNA. The germline V gene has CDR1 DFQATT and CDR2 SNEGSKA (reference sequence). The CDR3 loop spans 13 amino acids.

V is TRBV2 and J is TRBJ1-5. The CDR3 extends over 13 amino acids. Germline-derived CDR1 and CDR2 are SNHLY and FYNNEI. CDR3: CASSEVRDQPQHF.

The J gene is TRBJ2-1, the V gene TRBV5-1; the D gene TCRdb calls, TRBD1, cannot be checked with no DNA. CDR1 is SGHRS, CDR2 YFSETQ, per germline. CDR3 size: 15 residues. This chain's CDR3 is CASSKERGLYNEQFF.

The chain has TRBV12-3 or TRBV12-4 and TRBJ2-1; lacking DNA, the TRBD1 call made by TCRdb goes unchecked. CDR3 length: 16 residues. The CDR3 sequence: CASSPVSSRSYNEQFF.

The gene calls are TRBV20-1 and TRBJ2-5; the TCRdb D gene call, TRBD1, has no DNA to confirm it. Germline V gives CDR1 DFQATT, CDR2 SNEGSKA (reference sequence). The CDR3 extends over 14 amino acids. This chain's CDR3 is CSARGLGYQETQYF.

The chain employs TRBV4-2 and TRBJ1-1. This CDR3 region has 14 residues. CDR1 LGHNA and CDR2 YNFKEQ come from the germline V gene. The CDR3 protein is CASSPRTQNTEAFF.

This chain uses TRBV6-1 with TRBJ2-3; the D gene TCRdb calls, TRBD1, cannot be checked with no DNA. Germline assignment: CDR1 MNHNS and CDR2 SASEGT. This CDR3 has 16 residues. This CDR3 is CASSRGQGALTDTQYF.

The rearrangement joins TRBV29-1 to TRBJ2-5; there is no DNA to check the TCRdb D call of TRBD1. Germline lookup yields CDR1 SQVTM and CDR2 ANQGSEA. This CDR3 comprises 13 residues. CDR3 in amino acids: CSAGQGAKETQYF.

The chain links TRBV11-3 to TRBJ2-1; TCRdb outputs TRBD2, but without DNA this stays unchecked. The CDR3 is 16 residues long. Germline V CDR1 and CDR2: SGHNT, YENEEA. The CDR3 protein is CASSFIAGDLSGEQFF.

CDR3 loop: CASSLQGQLGEKLFF. The rearrangement uses TRBV12-3 or TRBV12-4 and TRBJ1-4; TCRdb's D call of TRBD1 is untestable without DNA. CDR3 length: 15 amino acids.

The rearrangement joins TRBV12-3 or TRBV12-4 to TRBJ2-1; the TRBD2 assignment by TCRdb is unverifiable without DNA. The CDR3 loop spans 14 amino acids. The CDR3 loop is CASRIIRGTDEQFF.

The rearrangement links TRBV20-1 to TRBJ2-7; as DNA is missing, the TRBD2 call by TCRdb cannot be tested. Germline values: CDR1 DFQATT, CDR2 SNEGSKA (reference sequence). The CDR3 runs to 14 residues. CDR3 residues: CSARLSGLSYEQYF.

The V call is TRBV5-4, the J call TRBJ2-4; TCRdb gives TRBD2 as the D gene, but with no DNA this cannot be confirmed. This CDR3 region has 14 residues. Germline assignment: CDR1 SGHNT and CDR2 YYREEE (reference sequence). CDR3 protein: CASQGGDYGNIQYF.

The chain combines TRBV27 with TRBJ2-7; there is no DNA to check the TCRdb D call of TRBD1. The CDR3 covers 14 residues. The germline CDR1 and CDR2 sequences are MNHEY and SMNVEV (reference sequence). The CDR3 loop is CASSPTGVRLEQYF.

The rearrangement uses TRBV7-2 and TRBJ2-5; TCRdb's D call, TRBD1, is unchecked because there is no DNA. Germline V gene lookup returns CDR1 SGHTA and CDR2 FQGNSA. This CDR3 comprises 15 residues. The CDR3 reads CASSLGGKLWETQYF. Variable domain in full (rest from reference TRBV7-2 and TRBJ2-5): GAGVSQSPSNKVTEKGKDVELRCDPISGHTALYWYRQSLGQGLEFLIYFQGNSAPDKSGLPSDRFSAERTGGSVSTLTIQRTQQEDSAVYLCASSLGGKLWETQYFGPGTRLLVL.

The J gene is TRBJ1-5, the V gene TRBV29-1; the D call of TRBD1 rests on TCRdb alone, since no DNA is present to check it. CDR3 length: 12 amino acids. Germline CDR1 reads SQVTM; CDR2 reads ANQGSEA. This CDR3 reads CSVGGGDQPQHF.

CDR3 loop: CASADSGSSNEQFF. The chain combines TRBV5-1 with TRBJ2-1; TCRdb gives TRBD2 as the D gene, but with no DNA this cannot be confirmed. The germline gives CDR1 SGHRS, CDR2 YFSETQ. The CDR3 extends over 14 amino acids. The full variable domain, rest sourced from reference TRBV5-1 and TRBJ2-1, is KAGVTQTPRYLIKTRGQQVTLSCSPISGHRSVSWYQQTPGQGLQFLFEYFSETQRNKGNFPGRFSGRQFSNSRSEMNVSTLELGDSALYLCASADSGSSNEQFFGPGTRLTVL.